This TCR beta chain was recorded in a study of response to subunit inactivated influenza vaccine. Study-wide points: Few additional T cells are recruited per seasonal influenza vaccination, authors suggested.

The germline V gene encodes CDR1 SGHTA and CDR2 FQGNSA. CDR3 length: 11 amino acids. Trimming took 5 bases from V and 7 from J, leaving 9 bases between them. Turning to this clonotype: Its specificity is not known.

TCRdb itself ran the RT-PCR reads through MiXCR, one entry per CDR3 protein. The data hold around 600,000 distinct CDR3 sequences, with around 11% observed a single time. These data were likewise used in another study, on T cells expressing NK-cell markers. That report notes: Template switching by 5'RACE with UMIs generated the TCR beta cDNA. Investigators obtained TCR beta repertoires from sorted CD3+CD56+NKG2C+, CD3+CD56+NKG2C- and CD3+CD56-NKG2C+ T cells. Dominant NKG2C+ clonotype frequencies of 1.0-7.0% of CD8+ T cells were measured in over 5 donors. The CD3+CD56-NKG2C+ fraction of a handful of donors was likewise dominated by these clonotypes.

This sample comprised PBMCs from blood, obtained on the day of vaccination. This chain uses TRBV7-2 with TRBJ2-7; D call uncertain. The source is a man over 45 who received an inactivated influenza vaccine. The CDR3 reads CASSANSEQYF. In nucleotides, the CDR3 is TGTGCCAGCAGCGCAAATTCTGAGCAGTACTTC. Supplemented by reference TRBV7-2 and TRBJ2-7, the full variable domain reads GAGVSQSPSNKVTEKGKDVELRCDPISGHTALYWYRQSLGQGLEFLIYFQGNSAPDKSGLPSDRFSAERTGGSVSTLTIQRTQQEDSAVYLCASSANSEQYFGPGTRLTVT.